This is a list of T cell receptor beta chains from one sample in a study of tumor-infiltrating lymphocytes in primary liver carcinoma. TCRdb reprocessed the multiplex PCR reads with MiXCR, giving one entry per CDR3 protein. The table lists about 300,000 distinct CDR3 sequences, 65% of them singletons. The sample was peripheral blood. Receptors were obtained from a man between 35 and 55 years old with primary liver carcinoma and hepatitis B virus infection. The CDR3 runs from the conserved cysteine through the conserved F or W. Fields, in order: J gene, V gene, CDR3 protein.

J gene: TRBJ1-1; V gene: TRBV28; CDR3 protein: CASSLLGGAFF
J gene: TRBJ1-2; V gene: TRBV5-1; CDR3 protein: CASSLEGPPSNYGYTF
J gene: TRBJ1-1; V gene: TRBV11-2; CDR3 protein: CASSFDLTTETFF
J gene: TRBJ2-2; V gene: TRBV4-2; CDR3 protein: CASRIYRNTVELFF
J gene: TRBJ2-7; V gene: TRBV6-2/TRBV6-3; CDR3 protein: CAVSAGYEQYF
J gene: TRBJ2-2; V gene: TRBV12-3/TRBV12-4; CDR3 protein: CACGFLGEGGLFF
J gene: TRBJ2-3; V gene: TRBV7-8; CDR3 protein: CASRIAGPLFGGTDTQYF
J gene: TRBJ2-7; V gene: TRBV5-4; CDR3 protein: CASSRVGELSYEQYF
J gene: TRBJ2-7; V gene: TRBV11-2; CDR3 protein: CASSRNSGGAYEQYF
J gene: TRBJ2-7; V gene: TRBV29-1; CDR3 protein: CNVLESGDYEQYF
J gene: TRBJ2-5; V gene: TRBV6-1; CDR3 protein: CASSSGGDQETQYF
J gene: TRBJ2-5; V gene: TRBV4-2; CDR3 protein: CASSQEFGTGGAGYQETQYF
J gene: TRBJ2-5; V gene: TRBV9; CDR3 protein: CASSVGTSGIGETQYF
J gene: TRBJ1-2; V gene: TRBV2; CDR3 protein: CASSPRQRSLNYGYTF
J gene: TRBJ2-1; V gene: TRBV29-1; CDR3 protein: CSVFRPSEIKDEPSF
J gene: TRBJ2-7; V gene: TRBV6-2/TRBV6-3; CDR3 protein: CASISEGVYEQYF
J gene: TRBJ2-6; V gene: TRBV4-3; CDR3 protein: CASSSGLAGISGANVPTF
J gene: TRBJ2-7; V gene: TRBV4-3; CDR3 protein: CASSHRSSIYEQYF
J gene: TRBJ2-5; V gene: TRBV9; CDR3 protein: CASTSSWGGQETQYF
J gene: TRBJ1-1; V gene: TRBV12-5; CDR3 protein: CASGLSLDGEAFF
J gene: TRBJ2-3; V gene: TRBV4-1; CDR3 protein: CASSQERGKRDTQYF
J gene: TRBJ1-1; V gene: TRBV6-5; CDR3 protein: CASSPPTGAVGIAEAFF
J gene: TRBJ1-1; V gene: TRBV5-1; CDR3 protein: CASSVYGTRGYTEAFF
J gene: TRBJ2-7; V gene: TRBV6-1; CDR3 protein: CASSEPPGGGQHF
J gene: TRBJ2-1; V gene: TRBV6-4; CDR3 protein: CASSDEREGHWYNEQFF
J gene: TRBJ2-7; V gene: TRBV7-9; CDR3 protein: CASSTRTGALGQCF
J gene: TRBJ2-3; V gene: TRBV24-1; CDR3 protein: CATSDRDSPFRQYF
J gene: TRBJ1-1; V gene: TRBV12-3/TRBV12-4; CDR3 protein: CASSLGEVRTEAFF
J gene: TRBJ2-3; V gene: TRBV5-4; CDR3 protein: CASSLAMGQGADTQYF
J gene: TRBJ2-7; V gene: TRBV13; CDR3 protein: CASSIPVGSEQYF
J gene: TRBJ1-1; V gene: TRBV5-1; CDR3 protein: CASSPGTGRALTTEAFF
J gene: TRBJ2-7; V gene: TRBV28; CDR3 protein: CASSSLSGSYTHEQYF
J gene: TRBJ1-1; V gene: TRBV5-6; CDR3 protein: CASSLSQGRDVFF
J gene: TRBJ2-1; V gene: TRBV11-2; CDR3 protein: CASSLGRYYNEHFF
J gene: TRBJ2-3; V gene: TRBV4-2; CDR3 protein: CASSQEGRTSGRGDTQYF
J gene: TRBJ1-2; V gene: TRBV12-3/TRBV12-4; CDR3 protein: CASSLSGGGYTF
J gene: TRBJ2-1; V gene: TRBV29-1; CDR3 protein: CRVGLSRANTNEQFF
J gene: TRBJ2-3; V gene: TRBV6-5; CDR3 protein: CASNQLAGGPDTQYF
J gene: TRBJ2-2; V gene: TRBV10-3; CDR3 protein: CAISGPAGINTGELFF
J gene: TRBJ1-5; V gene: TRBV11-2; CDR3 protein: CASSSGGRAGGPQHF
J gene: TRBJ1-2; V gene: TRBV5-4; CDR3 protein: CTSISCEHLYGLTF
J gene: TRBJ2-1; V gene: TRBV6-6; CDR3 protein: CASSYPGVGYNEQFF
J gene: TRBJ2-1; V gene: TRBV6-1; CDR3 protein: CASTTGVRNEQFF
J gene: TRBJ2-1; V gene: TRBV4-2; CDR3 protein: CASSHISFPGNEQFF
J gene: TRBJ2-2; V gene: TRBV5-6; CDR3 protein: CASSPPSGALSGELFF
J gene: TRBJ2-7; V gene: TRBV12-3/TRBV12-4; CDR3 protein: CASRTQGGYEQYF
J gene: TRBJ2-2; V gene: TRBV5-1; CDR3 protein: CASSLSQTPGELFF
J gene: TRBJ2-3; V gene: TRBV10-2; CDR3 protein: CASTTGQGGDTQYF
J gene: TRBJ2-1; V gene: TRBV11-3; CDR3 protein: CANSPTGTSGADQFF